The next 15 T cell receptor beta chains were all read from a single sample in a study of beta chain features in type 1 diabetes. Study-level points and caveats: All four CD4+ subsets of Type 1 diabetes patients contained TCRB CDR3s that were moderately but significantly shorter.

The investigators reverse transcribed all of the isolated RNA, so they sequenced expressed TCRB transcripts. Only in-frame clones appear in the TCRdb table, and some are missing; sequencing was by immunoSEQ multiplex PCR. Of about 370,000 clones in the sample, roughly a tenth were seen once. Antigen specificity for these receptors is unknown. The sample consisted of central memory CD4+ T cells from blood. These receptors were taken from a man aged 30 to 39 with type 1 diabetes.

This clone occurred a few times. This chain joins TRBV6-6 and TRBJ1-2; 10 positions match TRBD1. Germline V gene data show CDR1 as MNHNY and CDR2 as SVGAGI (reference sequence). This CDR3 comprises 13 residues. Trimming took 8 bases from V and 7 from J; bases not matched to a gene: 7. The CDR3 DNA is TGTGCCAGCCTTCTAGACAGGGGGCTTGGCTACACCTTC. Amino acid sequence: CASLLDRGLGYTF.

This clone was seen at least ten times. The chain is built from TRBV7-2 and TRBJ1-2, with D perhaps matching TRBD1 (6 bases). Trimming took off 5 bases at V and 1 base at J, with 8 bases between the two ends. The CDR3 sequence is 13 residues long. Germline V CDR1 and CDR2: SGHTA, FQGNSA. CDR3 bases: TGTGCCAGCAGCCAGGGGTTTAACTATGGCTACACCTTC. This codes for CASSQGFNYGYTF.

Concerning this clone: Sequence at one end of the junction differs from germline and may be a read error. The CDR3 DNA is TGTGCCTGGAGGGAGGGGCCTTTGACACTCCACGGCTTC. Translated: CAWREGPLTLHGF. J is TRBJ2-7 and V is TRBV30; TRBD2 is a possible D gene (6 bases). The CDR3 contains 13 residues. Germline V CDR1 and CDR2: GTSNPN, SVGIG (reference sequence). The complete variable domain, with remaining parts taken from reference TRBV30 and TRBJ2-7, reads SQTIHQWPATLVQPVGSPLSLECTVEGTSNPNLYWYRQAAGRGLQLLFYSVGIGQISSEVPQNLSASRPQDRQFILSSKKLLLSDSGFYLCAWREGPLTLHGFGPGTRLTVT.

This clone was recorded a few times. The rearrangement joins TRBV7-2 to TRBJ2-3; the match to TRBD2 covers 7 bases. The CDR3 has 13 amino acids. Trimming took 1 base from V and 6 from J; bases not matched to a gene: 1. Germline V gives CDR1 SGHTA, CDR2 FQGNSA. For the CDR3, the DNA is TGTGCCAGCAGCTTAGGACTAGCCGATACGCAGTATTTT. Residues: CASSLGLADTQYF.

The chain uses TRBV28 and TRBJ2-3; a weak D match, TRBD2 (6 bases). Germline CDR1 reads MDHEN; CDR2 reads SYDVKM. V was trimmed by 7 bases and J by 4 bases, leaving 18 bases between them. The CDR3 is 15 amino acids. The CDR3 sequence: CASTKPRGGSDTQYF. In DNA, the CDR3 is TGTGCCAGCACCAAGCCGCGGGGAGGTTCAGATACGCAGTATTTT.

This clone was observed a few times. The chain is built from TRBV7-2 and TRBJ2-3; no definite D call. V was shortened by 4 bases and J by 1 base, with 12 bases between the two germline ends. CDR3 length: 15 residues. Germline assignment: CDR1 SGHTA and CDR2 FQGNSA. CDR3 coding DNA: TGTGCCAGCAGCTCAAAGCGAAAAGGCACAGATACGCAGTATTTT. As protein: CASSSKRKGTDTQYF.

Of note for this clone: The same CDR3 also results from other DNA sequences found in this sample. This chain connects TRBV18 to TRBJ2-7; 11 bases fit TRBD1. In germline, CDR1 is KGHSH, CDR2 LQKENI. The ends lost 3 bases at V and 4 bases at J; junction bases unmatched: 5. The CDR3 runs to 15 residues. CDR3 protein: CASSPGQGAAYEQYF. The CDR3 DNA follows: TGTGCCAGCTCACCCGGACAGGGGGCCGCGTACGAGCAGTACTTC.

The chain employs TRBV2 and TRBJ1-1; no clear D. Germline lookup yields CDR1 SNHLY and CDR2 FYNNEI. Trimming removed 2 bases at V and 4 bases at J, with 14 bases between. CDR3 size: 15 residues. The CDR3, as DNA: TGTGCCAGCAGTGAAATCGGCGAGGCGGGCACTGAAGCTTTCTTT. Amino acids: CASSEIGEAGTEAFF. The whole variable domain, filled in from reference TRBV2 and TRBJ1-1, reads EPEVTQTPSHQVTQMGQEVILRCVPISNHLYFYWYRQILGQKVEFLVSFYNNEISEKSEIFDDQFSVERPDGSNFTLKIRSTKLEDSAMYFCASSEIGEAGTEAFFGQGTRLTVV.

V and J are TRBV5-6 and TRBJ2-7; a weak D match, TRBD1 (5 bases). Germline CDR1 and CDR2: SGHDT and YYEEEE. The CDR3 is 12 residues long. Trimming took 4 bases from V and 6 from J, leaving 11 bases between them. The CDR3 spells CASSRRAGEQYF. The CDR3, as DNA: TGTGCCAGCAGCCGCAGGGCCGGCGAGCAGTACTTC.

This chain joins TRBV9 and TRBJ2-5, with 7 nucleotides matching TRBD1. Trimming at V came to 0 bases and at J to 4 bases, leaving 6 bases not matched to a gene. Germline CDR1 SGDLS, CDR2 YYNGEE. The length of the CDR3 is 15 residues. The DNA for the CDR3 is TGTGCCAGCAGCGTAGGGCAGGGGGTAGGAGAGACCCAGTACTTC. Residues: CASSVGQGVGETQYF.

The J gene is TRBJ2-7, the V gene TRBV7-2; TRBD2 aligns across 10 bases. The CDR3 runs to 16 residues. The germline V gene has CDR1 SGHTA and CDR2 FQGNSA. V dropped 0 bases and J dropped 3; count of bases not matched to a gene: 5. CDR3 in amino acids: CASSLAPSGSNYEQYF. The CDR3 coding sequence is TGTGCCAGCAGCTTAGCTCCTAGCGGGAGTAACTACGAGCAGTACTTC.

The chain has TRBV19 and TRBJ2-7, with 15 bases lining up with TRBD2. The trim removed 5 bases at V and 9 bases at J, leaving 11 bases unmatched. The CDR3 is made up of 16 amino acids. Germline V gives CDR1 LNHDA, CDR2 SQIVND (reference sequence). The CDR3 loop is CASSSGPGLAGGWQYF. CDR3 nucleotide sequence: TGTGCCAGTAGTTCTGGACCGGGACTAGCGGGAGGTTGGCAGTACTTC.

The rearrangement uses TRBV28 and TRBJ1-2; D might be TRBD1 (5 bases). V shed 6 bases and J shed 4 bases, with 18 bases lying between them. Germline V gene lookup returns CDR1 MDHEN and CDR2 SYDVKM. This CDR3 region has 15 residues. The CDR3 nucleotides are TGTGCCAGCAGACCGGGACGCGATTTCGGCTATGGCTACACCTTC. Its protein is CASRPGRDFGYGYTF.

Of note for this clone: The same CDR3 arises from other DNA sequences in this sample as well. This chain uses TRBV5-4 with TRBJ2-7; D possibly matches TRBD1 or TRBD2 (5 bases each). This CDR3 contains 16 residues. Trimming removed 0 bases at V and 5 bases at J, with 18 bases between. Germline V lookup: CDR1 SGHNT, CDR2 YYREEE (reference sequence). CDR3 loop: CASSLEPGRGVHEQYF. The CDR3 DNA sequence: TGTGCCAGCAGCTTGGAACCCGGTCGAGGGGTCCACGAGCAGTACTTC.

There are a few counts of this clone. The chain is built from TRBV11-2 and TRBJ1-2; D is ambiguous. Germline V gene data show CDR1 as SGHAT and CDR2 as FQNNGV. The CDR3 loop spans 14 amino acids. Trimming shortened V by 2 bases and J by 5 bases, and 12 bases separated the two germline ends. This chain's CDR3 is CASSLIPASYGYTF. CDR3 DNA sequence: TGTGCCAGCAGCTTAATCCCAGCCTCATATGGCTACACCTTC.